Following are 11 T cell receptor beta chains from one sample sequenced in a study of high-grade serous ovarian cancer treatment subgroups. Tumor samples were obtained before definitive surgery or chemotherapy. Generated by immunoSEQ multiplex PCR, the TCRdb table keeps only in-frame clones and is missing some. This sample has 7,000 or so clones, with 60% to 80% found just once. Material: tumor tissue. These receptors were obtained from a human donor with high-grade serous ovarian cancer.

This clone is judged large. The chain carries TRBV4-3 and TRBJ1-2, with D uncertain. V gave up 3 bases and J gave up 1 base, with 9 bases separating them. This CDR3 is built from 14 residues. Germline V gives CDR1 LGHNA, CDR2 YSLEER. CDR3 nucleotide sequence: TGCGCCAGCAGCCAGTACGGCGGTAACTATGGCTACACCTTC. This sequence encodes CASSQYGGNYGYTF.

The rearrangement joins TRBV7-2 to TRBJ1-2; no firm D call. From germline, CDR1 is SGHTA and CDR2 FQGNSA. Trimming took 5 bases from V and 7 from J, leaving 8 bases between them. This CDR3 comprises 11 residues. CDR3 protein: CASSQAVGYTF. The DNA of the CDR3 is TGTGCCAGCAGCCAAGCAGTTGGCTACACCTTC.

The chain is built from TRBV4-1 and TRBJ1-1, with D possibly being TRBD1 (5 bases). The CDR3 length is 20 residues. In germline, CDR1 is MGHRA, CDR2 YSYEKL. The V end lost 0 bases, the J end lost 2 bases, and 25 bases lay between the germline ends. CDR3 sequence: CASSQDGATGTRGVNTEAFF. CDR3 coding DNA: TGCGCCAGCAGCCAAGATGGAGCCACAGGCACTCGGGGGGTTAACACTGAAGCTTTCTTT.

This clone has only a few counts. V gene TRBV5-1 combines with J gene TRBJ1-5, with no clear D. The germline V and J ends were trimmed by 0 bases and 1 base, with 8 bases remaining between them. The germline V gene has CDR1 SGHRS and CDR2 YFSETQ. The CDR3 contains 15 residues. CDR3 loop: CASSLGVDSNQPQHF. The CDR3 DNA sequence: TGCGCCAGCAGCTTGGGGGTTGACAGCAATCAGCCCCAGCATTTT.

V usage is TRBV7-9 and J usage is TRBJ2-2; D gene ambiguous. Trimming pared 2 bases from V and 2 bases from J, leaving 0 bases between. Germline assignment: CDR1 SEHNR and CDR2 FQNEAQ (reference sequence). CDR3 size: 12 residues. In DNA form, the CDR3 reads TGTGCCAGCAGCTTAAACACCGGGGAGCTGTTTTTT. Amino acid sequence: CASSLNTGELFF. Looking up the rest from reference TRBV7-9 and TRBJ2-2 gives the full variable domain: DTGVSQNPRHKITKRGQNVTFRCDPISEHNRLYWYRQTLGQGPEFLTYFQNEAQLEKSRLLSDRFSAERPKGSFSTLEIQRTEQGDSAMYLCASSLNTGELFFGEGSRLTVL.

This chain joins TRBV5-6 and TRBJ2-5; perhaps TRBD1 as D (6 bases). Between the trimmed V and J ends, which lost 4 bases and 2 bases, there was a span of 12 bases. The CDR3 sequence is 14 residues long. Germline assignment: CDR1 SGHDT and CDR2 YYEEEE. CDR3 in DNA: TGTGCCAGCAGCCTGAGGACAGTACAAGAGACCCAGTACTTC. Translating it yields CASSLRTVQETQYF. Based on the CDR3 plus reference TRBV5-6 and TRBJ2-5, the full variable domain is DAGVTQSPTHLIKTRGQQVTLRCSPKSGHDTVSWYQQALGQGPQFIFQYYEEEERQRGNFPDRFSGHQFPNYSSELNVNALLLGDSALYLCASSLRTVQETQYFGPGTRLLVL.

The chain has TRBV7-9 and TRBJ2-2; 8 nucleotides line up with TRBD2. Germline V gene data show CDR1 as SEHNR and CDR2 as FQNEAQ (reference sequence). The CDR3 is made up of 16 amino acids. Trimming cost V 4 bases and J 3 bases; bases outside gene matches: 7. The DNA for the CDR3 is TGTGCCAGCAGCTCCCCGGCGGGGGGATACACCGGGGAGCTGTTTTTT. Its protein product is CASSSPAGGYTGELFF.

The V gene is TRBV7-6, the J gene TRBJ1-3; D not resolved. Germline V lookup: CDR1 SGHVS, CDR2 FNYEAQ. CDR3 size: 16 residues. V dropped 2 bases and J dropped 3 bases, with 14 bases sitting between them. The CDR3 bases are TGTGCCAGCAGCTTATTGTCTTCCCTTAGTGGAAACACCATATATTTT. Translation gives CASSLLSSLSGNTIYF. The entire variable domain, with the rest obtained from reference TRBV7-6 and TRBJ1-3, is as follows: GAGVSQSPRYKVTKRGQDVALRCDPISGHVSLYWYRQALGQGPEFLTYFNYEAQQDKSGLPNDRFSAERPEGSISTLTIQRTEQRDSAMYRCASSLLSSLSGNTIYFGEGSWLTVV.

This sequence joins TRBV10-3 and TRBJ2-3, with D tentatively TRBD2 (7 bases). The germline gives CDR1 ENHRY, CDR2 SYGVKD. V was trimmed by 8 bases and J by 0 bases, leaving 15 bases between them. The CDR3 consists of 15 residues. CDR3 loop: CAIGGLAVSTDTQYF. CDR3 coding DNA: TGTGCCATCGGGGGGCTAGCGGTTAGCACAGATACGCAGTATTTT.

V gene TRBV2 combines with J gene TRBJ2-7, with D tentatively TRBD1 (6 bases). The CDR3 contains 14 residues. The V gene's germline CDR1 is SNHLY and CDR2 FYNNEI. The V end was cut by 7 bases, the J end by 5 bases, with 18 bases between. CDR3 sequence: CASKVNRESHEQYF. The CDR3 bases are TGTGCCAGCAAAGTTAACAGGGAAAGCCACGAGCAGTACTTC.

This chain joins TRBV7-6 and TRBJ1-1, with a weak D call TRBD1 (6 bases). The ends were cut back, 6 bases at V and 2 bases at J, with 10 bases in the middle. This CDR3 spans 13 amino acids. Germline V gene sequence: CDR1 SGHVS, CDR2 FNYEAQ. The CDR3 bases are TGTGCCAGCAGTCAGGACAGCAACACTGAAGCTTTCTTT. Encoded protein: CASSQDSNTEAFF.